Presented here are 27 T cell receptor beta chains from one specimen sequenced in a study of blood T cell repertoires in COVID-19. TCRdb keeps only in-frame clones here, not all; method: immunoSEQ multiplex PCR. The table includes 220,000 or so clones, approximately 90% detected once. The sample taken for sequencing was PBMCs or T cells enriched from blood (not recorded which). Receptor source: a man over 45 who had been exposed to COVID-19.

The table lists this clone with a count of one. J is TRBJ1-6 and V is TRBV28; D is perhaps TRBD1 (6 bases). This CDR3 is 15 amino acids long. CDR1 MDHEN and CDR2 SYDVKM come from the germline V gene. V shed 10 bases and J shed 3 bases, with 16 bases lying between them. The CDR3 DNA follows: TGTGCCATGGGCGAGGGGGGGAACTATAATTCACCCCTCCACTTT. Amino acids: CAMGEGGNYNSPLHF. Together with reference TRBV28 and TRBJ1-6, the CDR3 gives the full variable domain: DVKVTQSSRYLVKRTGEKVFLECVQDMDHENMFWYRQDPGLGLRLIYFSYDVKMKEKGDIPEGYSVSREKKERFSLILESASTNQTSMYLCAMGEGGNYNSPLHFGNGTRLTVT.

The CDR3 region has the DNA TGCGCCAGCAGCTTGGGGGCTAGCGGGCAAGAGACCCAGTACTTC. Its protein is CASSLGASGQETQYF. J is TRBJ2-5 and V is TRBV5-1, with TRBD2 identical over 8 bases. This CDR3 has 15 amino acids. J was trimmed by 2 bases and V by 0 bases; bases with no gene match: 3. Germline CDR1 SGHRS, CDR2 YFSETQ.

The chain carries TRBV28 and TRBJ1-5, with 10 nucleotides matching TRBD1. The CDR3 length is 15 residues. V lost 1 base, J lost 7 bases, and 4 bases stayed unmatched. Germline values: CDR1 MDHEN, CDR2 SYDVKM. CDR3 loop: CASSLFGTGEQPQHF. CDR3 bases: TGTGCCAGCAGTTTATTCGGGACAGGGGAACAGCCCCAGCATTTT.

The chain has TRBV18 and TRBJ2-1, with a weak D call TRBD1 (6 bases). Trimming stripped 0 bases from V and 8 bases from J, with 17 bases between. Germline V CDR1 and CDR2: KGHSH, LQKENI. The CDR3 covers 16 residues. The CDR3 loop reads CASSPPSGRGGDEQFF. CDR3 in DNA: TGTGCCAGCTCACCACCCTCGGGCAGGGGTGGAGATGAGCAGTTCTTC. Full variable domain (remainder filled in from reference TRBV18 and TRBJ2-1): NAGVMQNPRHLVRRRGQEARLRCSPMKGHSHVYWYRQLPEEGLKFMVYLQKENIIDESGMPKERFSAEFPKEGPSILRIQQVVRGDSAAYFCASSPPSGRGGDEQFFGPGTRLTVL.

The chain employs TRBV27 and TRBJ2-7; D is undetermined. Between the trimmed V and J ends, which lost 0 bases and 7 bases, there was a span of 10 bases. The CDR3 is 13 residues long. Germline V gene data show CDR1 as MNHEY and CDR2 as SMNVEV (reference sequence). CDR3 sequence reads: CASSLSSGGEQYV. CDR3 nucleotide sequence: TGTGCCAGCAGTTTATCGTCCGGTGGTGAGCAGTACGTC.

This rearrangement joins TRBV30 to TRBJ2-7; 12 bases agree with TRBD1. This CDR3 region has 16 residues. J lost 4 bases, V lost 2 bases, and 9 bases had no gene match. Germline V CDR1 and CDR2: GTSNPN, SVGIG (reference sequence). The CDR3 region has the DNA TGTGCCTGGAGTTCCTCCGGGACAGGGGGCTCTTACGAGCAGTACTTC. This sequence encodes CAWSSSGTGGSYEQYF.

The chain uses TRBV18 and TRBJ2-1; D is ambiguous. This CDR3 has 15 residues. The V gene's germline CDR1 is KGHSH and CDR2 LQKENI. V was pared by 2 bases and J by 0 bases, with 8 bases between. CDR3 sequence: CASSPVPSSYNEQFF. DNA of the CDR3: TGTGCCAGCTCACCAGTTCCTAGCTCCTACAATGAGCAGTTCTTC.

This clone came up once. The rearrangement links TRBV9 to TRBJ2-3; weak D call: TRBD2 (5 bases). The CDR3 runs 13 residues. Germline lookup yields CDR1 SGDLS and CDR2 YYNGEE. V was trimmed by 6 bases and J by 2 bases, leaving 10 bases between them. DNA for the CDR3: TGTGCCAGCAACGAGGGCGTCACAGATACGCAGTATTTT. Translation: CASNEGVTDTQYF.

As to this clone: Within the sample, other DNA sequences also encode this same CDR3. CDR3 residues: CASSLGGGSTDTQYF. CDR3 sequence (DNA): TGCGCCAGCAGCTTGGGTGGGGGGAGCACAGATACGCAGTATTTT. The chain recombines TRBV5-1 with TRBJ2-3; a weak D match, TRBD2 (6 bases). Looked up from germline, CDR1 is SGHRS and CDR2 is YFSETQ. The CDR3 has 15 residues. V gave up 0 bases and J gave up 0 bases, with 8 bases separating them.

This sequence joins TRBV3-1 (or the pseudogene TRBV3-2) and TRBJ1-6, with D perhaps TRBD1 (6 bases). Germline CDR1 LGHDT, CDR2 YNNKEL (reference sequence). V lost 2 bases and J lost 5, with 16 bases in between. This CDR3 comprises 17 residues. The CDR3 protein is CASSQNPRTEDNSPLHF. The CDR3 bases are TGTGCCAGCAGCCAAAATCCCAGGACAGAAGATAATTCACCCCTCCACTTT.

This clone appeared a single time. The chain has TRBV3-1 (or the pseudogene TRBV3-2) and TRBJ1-1, with a weak D call TRBD1 (5 bases). Germline V CDR1 and CDR2: LGHDT, YNNKEL (reference sequence). CDR3 size: 13 residues. The V end was cut by 1 base, the J end by 11 bases, with 14 bases between. CDR3 nucleotide sequence: TGTGCCAGCAGCCAAGTCGGGGGGAGTGGTGCTTTCTTT. Translated, it gives CASSQVGGSGAFF.

The chain couples TRBV6-4 to TRBJ1-2; 8 bases align to TRBD1. The CDR3 extends over 15 amino acids. Germline CDR1 and CDR2: MRHNA and SNTAGT. The V and J ends lost 4 bases and 4 bases, in that order; junction bases with no gene match: 8. Written as DNA, the CDR3 is TGTGCCAGCAGTGTGAGCGGACAGGGTCGCTATGGCTACACCTTC. This translates into CASSVSGQGRYGYTF.

This sequence joins TRBV6-5 and TRBJ1-1; the D is unclear. CDR3 length: 16 amino acids. Germline V gene lookup returns CDR1 MNHEY and CDR2 SVGAGI. Trimming removed 0 bases from V and 0 bases from J, with 11 bases in between. The chain's CDR3 is CASSYSGGRVNTEAFF. CDR3 DNA: TGTGCCAGCAGTTACTCGGGTGGGCGGGTGAACACTGAAGCTTTCTTT.

This chain links TRBV6-5 with TRBJ2-7; maybe TRBD2 (6 bases). V was cut by 2 bases and J by 2 bases, with 16 bases left in between. The germline CDR1 and CDR2 sequences are MNHEY and SVGAGI. This CDR3 contains 16 residues. The CDR3 bases are TGTGCCAGCAGTTACGGGGGGAACAGTTCTACCTACGAGCAGTACGTC. Translated, it gives CASSYGGNSSTYEQYV.

The chain employs TRBV7-3 and TRBJ2-3, with 7 bases identical to TRBD2. Losses at the gene ends were 5 bases for V and 2 bases for J; bases not matched to a gene: 7. Germline assignment: CDR1 SGHTA and CDR2 FQGTGA. The CDR3 spans 15 residues. The CDR3 reads CASSLYGLVTDTQYF. CDR3 DNA: TGTGCCAGCAGCCTCTATGGACTAGTCACAGATACGCAGTATTTT.

The chain combines TRBV28 with TRBJ2-1; unclear D gene. This CDR3 comprises 15 residues. With 2 bases removed from V and 4 bases from J, the gap between germline ends came to 12 bases. Germline-derived CDR1 and CDR2 are MDHEN and SYDVKM. CDR3: CASSLIQAAYNEQFF. In DNA, the CDR3 is TGTGCCAGCAGTTTAATCCAGGCAGCTTACAATGAGCAGTTCTTC.

This clone has a single count. The chain links TRBV18 to TRBJ2-1, with 10 bases lining up with TRBD1. This CDR3 is built from 15 residues. With V trimmed by 5 bases and J by 3 bases, 4 bases remained unmatched. The germline V gene encodes CDR1 KGHSH and CDR2 LQKENI. The CDR3 nucleotides read TGTGCCAGCTCATCGGGGACAGGGGACTACAATGAGCAGTTCTTC. Encoded protein: CASSSGTGDYNEQFF.

The chain uses TRBV5-4 and TRBJ1-2, with D perhaps TRBD1 (6 bases). Germline loops: CDR1 SGHNT, CDR2 YYREEE (reference sequence). V shed 4 bases and J shed 4 bases, with 11 bases lying between them. The CDR3 consists of 13 residues. The CDR3 sequence is CASSGGVGYGYTF. DNA for the CDR3: TGTGCCAGCAGCGGGGGCGTCGGCTATGGCTACACCTTC.

V is TRBV28 and J is TRBJ2-7, with 7 bases fitting TRBD1. Unmatched junction bases numbered 13, after V lost 4 bases and J lost 4 bases. CDR3 length: 16 residues. CDR1 and CDR2 from the germline V gene are MDHEN and SYDVKM. In DNA, the CDR3 is TGTGCCAGCAGTTCCCCCGGGACAGCCGGAAGTTACGAGCAGTACTTC. As protein: CASSSPGTAGSYEQYF.

The chain joins TRBV7-6 to TRBJ2-3, with TRBD2 identical over 12 bases. CDR3 length: 14 residues. Germline V gives CDR1 SGHVS, CDR2 FNYEAQ. The trim removed 2 bases at V and 9 bases at J, leaving 3 bases unmatched. DNA of the CDR3: TGTGCCAGCAGCTTACCTAGCGGGGGGGCCACGCAGTATTTT. Translated, it gives CASSLPSGGATQYF.

The genes are TRBV19 and TRBJ2-1, with a possible D match to TRBD2 (5 bases). The CDR3 loop spans 14 amino acids. Per the germline V gene, CDR1 is LNHDA and CDR2 is SQIVND (reference sequence). V lost 6 bases and J 5 bases, leaving 14 bases between the germline ends. The CDR3 nucleotides read TGTGCCAGTAGCCCGTATAACGGGAACAATGAGCAGTTCTTC. It codes for CASSPYNGNNEQFF.

J is TRBJ2-7 and V is TRBV5-1; weak D call: TRBD2 (5 bases). This CDR3 contains 15 residues. Trimming shortened V by 3 bases and J by 4 bases, and 17 bases separated the two germline ends. Germline CDR1 and CDR2: SGHRS and YFSETQ. As DNA, the CDR3 is TGCGCCAGCAGCTCCAACCCTCAAGGAGGATACGAGCAGTACTTC. Translated: CASSSNPQGGYEQYF.

This chain links TRBV2 with TRBJ2-3, with D hard to call. The length of the CDR3 is 14 residues. V lost 4 bases to trimming and J lost 4 bases, with 12 bases between them. From germline, CDR1 is SNHLY and CDR2 FYNNEI. The CDR3 sequence is CASSVVRLSDTQYF. The CDR3 DNA reads TGTGCCAGCAGTGTTGTTCGGTTGTCAGATACGCAGTATTTT.

The CDR3 nucleotides read TGTGCAAGTCGCTCCCTATCCGGGACAGCCGTACTACGCTCTGGAAACACCATATATTTT. Translating it yields CASRSLSGTAVLRSGNTIYF. The chain carries TRBV12-2 and TRBJ1-3; the table's D gene call, TRBD1, was not cross checked with the DNA. TRBV12-2 is a pseudogene locus. The CDR3 consists of 20 residues.

The CDR3 sequence is CASSLSGGRVQPQHF. CDR3 sequence (DNA): TGCGCCAGCAGCTTGTCAGGGGGAAGGGTTCAGCCCCAGCATTTT. The chain joins TRBV5-1 to TRBJ1-5; TRBD1 aligns across 7 bases. CDR1 SGHRS and CDR2 YFSETQ come from the germline V gene. The CDR3 is 15 amino acids. J gave up 6 bases and V 1 base, and 7 bases lay outside the gene matches.

The V and J genes are TRBV5-1 and TRBJ1-2; TRBD1 matches at 9 bases. The germline gives CDR1 SGHRS, CDR2 YFSETQ. This CDR3 is 18 amino acids long. With V trimmed by 4 bases and J by 3 bases, 16 bases remained unmatched. The DNA of the CDR3 is TGCGCCAGCAGCCCTGGGGGGACAGGGTATGTCTTTGACTATGGCTACACCTTC. This codes for CASSPGGTGYVFDYGYTF.

The rearrangement links TRBV6-1 to TRBJ2-5, with 14 positions matching TRBD2. Trimming removed 3 bases from V and 5 bases from J; junction bases left unmatched: 5. The CDR3 length is 16 residues. CDR1 is MNHNS and CDR2 is SASEGT in the germline V gene. DNA for the CDR3: TGTGCCAGCAGTGATGGACTAGCGGGAGGACAGGAGACCCAGTACTTC. Its protein is CASSDGLAGGQETQYF.